What follows are 18 T cell receptor beta chains derived from one specimen sequenced in a study of OX40 agonist ivuxolimab in advanced cancers. The method was immunoSEQ multiplex PCR; TCRdb's version includes in-frame clones alone and lacks a portion of them. Seen here are 95,000 to 150,000 clones, just over 90% observed once, and the top ten hold more than 0.15%. Sequenced here: CD4+ or CD8+ T cells sorted from blood, sampled in a trial of the OX40 agonist ivuxolimab. The receptor source for this set is an adult with an advanced solid tumor such as melanoma, head and neck, liver or kidney cancer.

This clone is a singleton in its sample. V and J are TRBV19 and TRBJ2-5; maybe TRBD2 (6 bases). Trimming removed 5 bases at V and 2 bases at J, with 15 bases between. Germline V gene data show CDR1 as LNHDA and CDR2 as SQIVND (reference sequence). The CDR3 is 15 amino acids. The CDR3 loop reads CASSPDILAQETQYF. In DNA form, the CDR3 reads TGTGCCAGTAGTCCCGATATCCTAGCGCAAGAGACCCAGTACTTC. Combining the CDR3 with reference TRBV19 and TRBJ2-5 gives the whole variable domain DGGITQSPKYLFRKEGQNVTLSCEQNLNHDAMYWYRQDPGQGLRLIYYSQIVNDFQKGDIAEGYSVSREKKESFPLTVTSAQKNPTAFYLCASSPDILAQETQYFGPGTRLLVL.

V is TRBV6-1 and J is TRBJ2-7; the D is unclear. Trimming shortened V by 2 bases and J by 0 bases, and 5 bases separated the two germline ends. CDR3 size: 13 residues. CDR1 is MNHNS, CDR2 SASEGT, per germline. CDR3 amino acids: CASSEYISYEQYF. DNA for the CDR3: TGTGCCAGCAGTGAATACATCTCCTACGAGCAGTACTTC.

The table lists this clone with a few counts. The rearrangement joins TRBV9 to TRBJ1-1; weak D call: TRBD1 (6 bases). V shed 5 bases and J shed 1 base, with 15 bases lying between them. This CDR3 comprises 15 residues. Germline V gives CDR1 SGDLS, CDR2 YYNGEE. In DNA form, the CDR3 reads TGTGCCAGCAGACCCCAGGGGACGCCGAACACTGAAGCTTTCTTT. Its protein product is CASRPQGTPNTEAFF.

The V gene is TRBV5-1, the J gene TRBJ2-1, with D possibly being TRBD2 (5 bases). This CDR3 comprises 13 residues. In germline, CDR1 is SGHRS, CDR2 YFSETQ. V was pared by 0 bases and J by 11 bases, with 12 bases between. DNA for the CDR3: TGCGCCAGCAGCTTGGCGGCAGGACTCCAGCAGTTCTTC. Residues: CASSLAAGLQQFF.

This clone was found once. This chain joins TRBV28 and TRBJ2-7, with D possibly being TRBD2 (5 bases). V lost 3 bases to trimming and J lost 0 bases, with 9 bases between them. The CDR3 is made up of 14 amino acids. Germline V gene lookup returns CDR1 MDHEN and CDR2 SYDVKM. The CDR3 region is CASSLPGSSYEQYF. CDR3 sequence (DNA): TGTGCCAGCAGTTTGCCGGGGAGCTCCTACGAGCAGTACTTC.

This chain connects TRBV18 to TRBJ2-3; D is ambiguous. The CDR3 extends over 14 amino acids. Trimming shortened V by 2 bases and J by 2 bases, and 8 bases separated the two germline ends. The V gene's germline CDR1 is KGHSH and CDR2 LQKENI. CDR3 bases: TGTGCCAGCTCACCATCCCTGACCACAGATACGCAGTATTTT. It encodes CASSPSLTTDTQYF.

V is TRBV15 and J is TRBJ1-5; D ambiguous. V was trimmed by 3 bases and J by 2 bases, leaving 5 bases between them. CDR1 is LNHNV and CDR2 is YYDKDF in the germline V gene (reference sequence). This CDR3 spans 13 amino acids. CDR3 sequence (DNA): TGTGCCACCAGCAGGGCGGGCAATCAGCCCCAGCATTTT. Protein sequence: CATSRAGNQPQHF.

The chain uses TRBV4-3 and TRBJ1-2, with D perhaps TRBD1 (5 bases). The CDR3 is made up of 14 amino acids. Germline V gives CDR1 LGHNA, CDR2 YSLEER. Trimming shortened V by 4 bases and J by 8 bases, and 17 bases separated the two germline ends. CDR3 sequence (DNA): TGCGCCAGCAGCCTCACAATCTCGACAGTCGGCTACACCTTC. It specifies CASSLTISTVGYTF.

This rearrangement joins TRBV20-1 to TRBJ2-5, with TRBD2 identical over 7 bases. The CDR3 runs 10 residues. The junction had 4 bases not matched to a gene; V was cut back by 5 bases and J by 10 bases. In germline, CDR1 is DFQATT, CDR2 SNEGSKA (reference sequence). In DNA form, the CDR3 reads TGCAGTGCTTCTCAGCGGGGCCAGTACTTC. Its translation: CSASQRGQYF.

The chain couples TRBV5-1 to TRBJ1-2, with D perhaps matching TRBD1 (5 bases). The CDR3 contains 14 residues. Per the germline V gene, CDR1 is SGHRS and CDR2 is YFSETQ. V dropped 4 bases and J dropped 4 bases, with 14 bases sitting between them. CDR3 residues: CASSPRTSGYGYTF. Here the CDR3 DNA reads TGCGCCAGCAGCCCTCGGACATCTGGCTATGGCTACACCTTC. Together with reference TRBV5-1 and TRBJ1-2, the CDR3 gives the full variable domain: KAGVTQTPRYLIKTRGQQVTLSCSPISGHRSVSWYQQTPGQGLQFLFEYFSETQRNKGNFPGRFSGRQFSNSRSEMNVSTLELGDSALYLCASSPRTSGYGYTFGSGTRLTVV.

V gene TRBV7-2 combines with J gene TRBJ1-1; D not resolved. From germline, CDR1 is SGHTA and CDR2 FQGNSA. The CDR3 has 13 amino acids. CDR3 sequence reads: CAEQRDLNTEAFF. The CDR3, as DNA: TGTGCTGAACAGCGTGACCTGAACACTGAAGCTTTCTTT.

The rearrangement links TRBV19 to TRBJ2-3; 10 nucleotides align to TRBD2. The germline CDR1 and CDR2 sequences are LNHDA and SQIVND (reference sequence). With V trimmed by 3 bases and J by 5 bases, 8 bases remained unmatched. The CDR3 runs 16 residues. The CDR3 nucleotides are TGTGCCAGTAGTATGAGGCTAGCGGGGGATGAAGATACGCAGTATTTT. As protein: CASSMRLAGDEDTQYF.

This clone has just one count. The chain links TRBV4-1 to TRBJ1-3; no definite D call. Germline V CDR1 and CDR2: MGHRA, YSYEKL. The CDR3 has 17 amino acids. V was clipped by 0 bases and J by 0 bases, with 12 bases between them. CDR3 amino acids: CASSQDRILHSGNTIYF. The CDR3 bases are TGCGCCAGCAGCCAAGATAGGATACTACACTCTGGAAACACCATATATTTT.

This clone was observed once. The chain uses TRBV28 and TRBJ1-5; perhaps TRBD1 as D (6 bases). The CDR3 consists of 14 residues. The germline V gene encodes CDR1 MDHEN and CDR2 SYDVKM. V lost 7 bases and J lost 3, with 13 bases in between. CDR3 coding DNA: TGTGCCAGCACGGCGGACAGTGTCAATCAGCCCCAGCATTTT. Protein: CASTADSVNQPQHF.

This chain joins TRBV6-6 and TRBJ2-7; unclear D gene. The germline CDR1 and CDR2 sequences are MNHNY and SVGAGI (reference sequence). The CDR3 is made up of 14 amino acids. V shed 0 bases and J shed 1 base, with 7 bases lying between them. CDR3 sequence: CASSYSGQSYEQYF. CDR3 in DNA: TGTGCCAGCAGTTACTCGGGCCAGTCCTACGAGCAGTACTTC.

The V and J genes are TRBV7-2 and TRBJ2-3; D uncertain. From germline, CDR1 is SGHTA and CDR2 FQGNSA. V lost 2 bases to trimming and J lost 2 bases, with 14 bases between them. This CDR3 comprises 16 residues. CDR3 in amino acids: CASSLMSVRITDTQYF. As DNA, the CDR3 is TGTGCCAGCAGCTTAATGTCTGTTCGCATCACAGATACGCAGTATTTT.

This chain uses TRBV7-2 with TRBJ2-5; TRBD2 aligns across 7 bases. Germline-derived CDR1 and CDR2 are SGHTA and FQGNSA. The CDR3 totals 14 residues. The junction had 0 bases not matched to a gene; V was cut back by 1 base and J by 1 base. Written as DNA, the CDR3 is TGTGCCAGCAGCTTAGGCGGGAGCCAAGAGACCCAGTACTTC. Its protein product is CASSLGGSQETQYF. The entire variable domain, with the rest obtained from reference TRBV7-2 and TRBJ2-5, is as follows: GAGVSQSPSNKVTEKGKDVELRCDPISGHTALYWYRQSLGQGLEFLIYFQGNSAPDKSGLPSDRFSAERTGGSVSTLTIQRTQQEDSAVYLCASSLGGSQETQYFGPGTRLLVL.

The rearrangement uses TRBV18 and TRBJ2-5; 7 nucleotides line up with TRBD2. Unmatched junction bases numbered 9, after V lost 2 bases and J lost 3 bases. The CDR3 consists of 16 residues. Per germline, CDR1 KGHSH and CDR2 LQKENI. CDR3 residues: CASSPLPSRGEETQYF. CDR3 DNA sequence: TGTGCCAGCTCACCATTACCGAGTCGGGGGGAAGAGACCCAGTACTTC.